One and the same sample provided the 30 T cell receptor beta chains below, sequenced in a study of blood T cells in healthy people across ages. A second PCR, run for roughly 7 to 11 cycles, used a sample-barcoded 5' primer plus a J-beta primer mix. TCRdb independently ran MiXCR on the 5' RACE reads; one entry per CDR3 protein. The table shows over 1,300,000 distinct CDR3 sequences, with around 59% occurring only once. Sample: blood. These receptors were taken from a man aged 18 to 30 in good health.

The chain's CDR3 is CASRGQSPEAFF. CDR3 in DNA: TGTGCCAGCAGAGGACAGTCCCCTGAAGCTTTCTTT. The V call is TRBV3-1, the J call TRBJ1-1; D may be TRBD1 (6 bases). The CDR3 is 12 amino acids. CDR1 and CDR2 (germline): LGHDT, YNNKEL (reference sequence). Trimming shortened V by 6 bases and J by 6 bases, and 11 bases separated the two germline ends.

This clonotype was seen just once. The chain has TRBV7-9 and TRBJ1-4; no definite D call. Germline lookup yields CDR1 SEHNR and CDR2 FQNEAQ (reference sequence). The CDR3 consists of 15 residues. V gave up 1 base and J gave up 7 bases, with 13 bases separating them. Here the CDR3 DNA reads TGTGCCAGCAGCTTAGAAGCCGGGTTCGGTGAAAAACTGTTTTTT. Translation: CASSLEAGFGEKLFF.

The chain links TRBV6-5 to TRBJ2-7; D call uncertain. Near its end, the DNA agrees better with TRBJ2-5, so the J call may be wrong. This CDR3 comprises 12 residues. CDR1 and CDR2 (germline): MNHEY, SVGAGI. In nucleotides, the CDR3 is TGTGCCAGCAGCCCGACTTCTACGACCCAGTACTTC. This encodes CASSPTSTTQYF.

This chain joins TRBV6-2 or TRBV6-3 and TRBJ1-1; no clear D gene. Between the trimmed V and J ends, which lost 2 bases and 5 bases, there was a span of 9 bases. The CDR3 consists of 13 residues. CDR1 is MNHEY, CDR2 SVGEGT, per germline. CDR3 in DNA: TGTGCCAGCAGTTACCCCAGAGGGACTGAAGCTTTCTTT. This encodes CASSYPRGTEAFF.

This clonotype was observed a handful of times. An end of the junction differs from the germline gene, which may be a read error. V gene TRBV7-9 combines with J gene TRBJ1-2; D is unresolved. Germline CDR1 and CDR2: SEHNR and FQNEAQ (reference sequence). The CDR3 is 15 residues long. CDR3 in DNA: TGTGCCAGCAGCCGCACTGCGTCAGCTAACTATGGCTATACCTTC. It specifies CASSRTASANYGYTF.

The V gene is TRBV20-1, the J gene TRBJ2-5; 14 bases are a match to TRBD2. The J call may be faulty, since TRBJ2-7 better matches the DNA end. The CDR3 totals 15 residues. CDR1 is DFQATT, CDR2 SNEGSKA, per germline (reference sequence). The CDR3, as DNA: TGCAGTGCCATCTCCGGGACTAGCGGGAGTTACGAGCAGTACTTC. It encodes CSAISGTSGSYEQYF.

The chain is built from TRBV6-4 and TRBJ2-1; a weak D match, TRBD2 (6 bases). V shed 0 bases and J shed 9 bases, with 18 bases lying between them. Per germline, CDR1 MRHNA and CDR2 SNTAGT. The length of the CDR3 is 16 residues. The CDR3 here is CASSDSILVGGGEQFF. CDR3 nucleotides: TGTGCCAGCAGTGACTCGATTTTAGTTGGGGGAGGTGAGCAGTTCTTC.

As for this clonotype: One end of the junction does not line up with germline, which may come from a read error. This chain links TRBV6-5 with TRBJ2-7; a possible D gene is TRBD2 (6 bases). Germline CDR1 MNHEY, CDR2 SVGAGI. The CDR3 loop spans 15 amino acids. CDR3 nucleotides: TGTGCCAGCAGTTCCTCGGGGGACTCCTCCGACGAGCAGTACTTC. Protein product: CASSSSGDSSDEQYF.

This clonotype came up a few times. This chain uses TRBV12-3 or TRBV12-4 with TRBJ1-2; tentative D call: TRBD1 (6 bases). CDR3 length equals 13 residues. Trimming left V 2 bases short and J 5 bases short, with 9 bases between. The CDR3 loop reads CASSLSGEYGYTF. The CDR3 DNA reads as TGTGCCAGCAGTTTATCAGGGGAATATGGCTACACCTTC.

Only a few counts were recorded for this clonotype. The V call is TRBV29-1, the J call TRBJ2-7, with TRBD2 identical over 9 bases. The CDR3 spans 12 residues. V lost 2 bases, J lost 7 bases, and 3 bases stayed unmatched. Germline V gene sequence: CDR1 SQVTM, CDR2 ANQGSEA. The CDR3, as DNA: TGCAGCGTTGAACTAGCGGGGAGAGAGCAGTACTTC. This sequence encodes CSVELAGREQYF.

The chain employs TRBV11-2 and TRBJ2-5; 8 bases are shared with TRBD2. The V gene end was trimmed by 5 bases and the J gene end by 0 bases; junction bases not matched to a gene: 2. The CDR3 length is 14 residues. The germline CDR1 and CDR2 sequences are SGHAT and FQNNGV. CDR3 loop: CASSQREYQETQYF. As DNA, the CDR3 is TGTGCCAGCAGCCAGCGGGAGTACCAAGAGACCCAGTACTTC.

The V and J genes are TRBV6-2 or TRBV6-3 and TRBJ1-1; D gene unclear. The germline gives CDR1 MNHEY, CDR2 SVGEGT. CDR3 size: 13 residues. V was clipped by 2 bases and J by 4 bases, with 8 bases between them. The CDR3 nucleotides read TGTGCCAGCAGTTACCCGCTGATCACTGAAGCTTTCTTT. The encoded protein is CASSYPLITEAFF.

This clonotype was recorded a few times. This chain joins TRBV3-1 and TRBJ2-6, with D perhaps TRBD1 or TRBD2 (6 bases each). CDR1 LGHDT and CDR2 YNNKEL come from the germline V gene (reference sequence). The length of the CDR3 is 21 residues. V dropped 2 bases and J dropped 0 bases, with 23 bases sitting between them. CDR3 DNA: TGTGCCAGCAGCCAATACGGGGCGCGGGGACAAGACAACTCTGGGGCCAACGTCCTGACTTTC. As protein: CASSQYGARGQDNSGANVLTF.

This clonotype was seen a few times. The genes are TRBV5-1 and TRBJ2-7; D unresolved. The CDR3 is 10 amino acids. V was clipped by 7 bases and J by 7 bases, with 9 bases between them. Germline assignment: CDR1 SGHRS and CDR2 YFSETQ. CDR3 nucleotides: TGCGCCAGCCTACCCTCGGAGCAGTACTTC. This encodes CASLPSEQYF.

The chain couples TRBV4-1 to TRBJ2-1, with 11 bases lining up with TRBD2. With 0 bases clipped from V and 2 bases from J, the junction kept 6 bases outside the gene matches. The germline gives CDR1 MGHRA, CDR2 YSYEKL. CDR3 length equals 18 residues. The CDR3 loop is CASSQDTSGGLTYNEQFF. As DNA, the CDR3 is TGCGCCAGCAGCCAAGATACTAGCGGGGGCCTCACCTACAATGAGCAGTTCTTC.

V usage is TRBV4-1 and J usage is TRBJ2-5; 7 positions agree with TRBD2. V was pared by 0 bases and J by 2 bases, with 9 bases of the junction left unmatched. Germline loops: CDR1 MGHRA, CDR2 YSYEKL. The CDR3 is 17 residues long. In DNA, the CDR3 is TGCGCCAGCAGCCAAGATTCGGGAGGCCGAAATCAAGAGACCCAGTACTTC. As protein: CASSQDSGGRNQETQYF.

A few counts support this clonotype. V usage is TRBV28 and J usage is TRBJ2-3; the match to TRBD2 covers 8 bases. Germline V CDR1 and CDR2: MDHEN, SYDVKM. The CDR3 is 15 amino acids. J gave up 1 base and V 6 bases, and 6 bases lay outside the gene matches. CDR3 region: CASSMLAGGTDTQYF. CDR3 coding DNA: TGTGCCAGCAGCATGCTAGCGGGTGGCACAGATACGCAGTATTTT.

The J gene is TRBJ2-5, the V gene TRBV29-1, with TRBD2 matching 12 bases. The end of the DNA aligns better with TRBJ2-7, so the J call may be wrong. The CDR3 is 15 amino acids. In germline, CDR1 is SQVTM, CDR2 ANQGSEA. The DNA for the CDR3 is TGCAGCGTTACACTAACTAGCGGGAGGATCGACGAGCAGTACTTC. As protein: CSVTLTSGRIDEQYF.

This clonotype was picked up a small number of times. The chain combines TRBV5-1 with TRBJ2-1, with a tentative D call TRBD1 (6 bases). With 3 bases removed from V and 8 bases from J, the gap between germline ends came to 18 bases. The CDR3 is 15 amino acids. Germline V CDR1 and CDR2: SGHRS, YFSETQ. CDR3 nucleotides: TGCGCCAGCAGCTCCCGGGGACAAGTGGGTGATGAGCAGTTCTTC. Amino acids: CASSSRGQVGDEQFF.

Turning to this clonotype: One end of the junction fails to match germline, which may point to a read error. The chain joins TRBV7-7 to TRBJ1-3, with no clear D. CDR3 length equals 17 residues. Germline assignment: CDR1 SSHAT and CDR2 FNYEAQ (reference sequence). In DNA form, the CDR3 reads TGTGCTAGCAGCTCTGACTTTGTTCCGAGCTCTGGAAACACCATATATTTT. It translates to CASSSDFVPSSGNTIYF.

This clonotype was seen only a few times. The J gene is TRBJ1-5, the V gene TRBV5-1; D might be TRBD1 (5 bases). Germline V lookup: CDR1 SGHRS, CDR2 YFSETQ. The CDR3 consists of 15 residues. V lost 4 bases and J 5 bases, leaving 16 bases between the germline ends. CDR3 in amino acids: CASSVGGGLDQPQHF. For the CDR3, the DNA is TGCGCCAGCAGCGTCGGTGGGGGTCTGGATCAGCCCCAGCATTTT.

The CDR3 bases are TGTGCCACCAGCAGAGGTGAGGATGAAGCTTTCTTT. Protein: CATSRGEDEAFF. V is TRBV15 and J is TRBJ1-1; no definite D call. The germline V gene encodes CDR1 LNHNV and CDR2 YYDKDF (reference sequence). CDR3 length equals 12 residues. V lost 1 base to trimming and J lost 7 bases, with 7 bases between them.

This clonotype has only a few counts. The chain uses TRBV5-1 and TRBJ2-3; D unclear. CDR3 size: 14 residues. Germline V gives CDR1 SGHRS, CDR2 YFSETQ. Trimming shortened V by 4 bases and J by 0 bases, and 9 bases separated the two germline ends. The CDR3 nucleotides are TGCGCCAGCAGCCCGACGGAAAGCACAGATACGCAGTATTTT. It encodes CASSPTESTDTQYF.

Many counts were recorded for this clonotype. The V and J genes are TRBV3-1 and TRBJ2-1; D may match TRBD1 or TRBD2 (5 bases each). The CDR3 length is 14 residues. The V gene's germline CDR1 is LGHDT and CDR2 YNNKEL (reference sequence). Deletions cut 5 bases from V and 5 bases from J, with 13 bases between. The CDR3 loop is CASSYPGQNNEQFF. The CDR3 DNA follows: TGTGCCAGCAGCTACCCGGGGCAGAACAATGAGCAGTTCTTC.

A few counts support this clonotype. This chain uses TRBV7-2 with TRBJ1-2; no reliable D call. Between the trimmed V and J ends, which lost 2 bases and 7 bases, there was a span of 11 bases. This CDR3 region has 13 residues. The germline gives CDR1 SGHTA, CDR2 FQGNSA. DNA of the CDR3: TGTGCCAGCAGCTTACATAGATCGGGTGGCTACACCTTC. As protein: CASSLHRSGGYTF.

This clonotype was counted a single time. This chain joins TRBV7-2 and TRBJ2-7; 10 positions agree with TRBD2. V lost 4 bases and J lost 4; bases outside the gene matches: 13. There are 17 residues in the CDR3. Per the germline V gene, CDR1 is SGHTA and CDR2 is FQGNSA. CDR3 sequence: CASSYGLAGVIPYEQYF. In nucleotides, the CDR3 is TGTGCCAGCAGCTATGGGCTAGCGGGAGTCATCCCGTACGAGCAGTACTTC.

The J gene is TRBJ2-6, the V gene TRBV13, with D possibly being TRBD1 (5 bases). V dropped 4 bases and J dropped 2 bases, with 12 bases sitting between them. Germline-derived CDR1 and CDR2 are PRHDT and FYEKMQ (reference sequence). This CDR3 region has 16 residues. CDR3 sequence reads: CASSWPPGTGANVLTF. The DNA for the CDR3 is TGTGCCAGCAGCTGGCCTCCAGGGACTGGGGCCAACGTCCTGACTTTC.

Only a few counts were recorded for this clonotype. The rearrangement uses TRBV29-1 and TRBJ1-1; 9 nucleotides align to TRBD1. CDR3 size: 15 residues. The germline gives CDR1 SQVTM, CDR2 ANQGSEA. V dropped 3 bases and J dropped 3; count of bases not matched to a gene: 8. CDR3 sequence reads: CSVEGDRAGYTEAFF. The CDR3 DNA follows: TGCAGCGTTGAGGGGGACAGGGCGGGATACACTGAAGCTTTCTTT. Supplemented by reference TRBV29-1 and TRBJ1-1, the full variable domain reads SAVISQKPSRDICQRGTSLTIQCQVDSQVTMMFWYRQQPGQSLTLIATANQGSEATYESGFVIDKFPISRPNLTFSTLTVSNMSPEDSSIYLCSVEGDRAGYTEAFFGQGTRLTVV.

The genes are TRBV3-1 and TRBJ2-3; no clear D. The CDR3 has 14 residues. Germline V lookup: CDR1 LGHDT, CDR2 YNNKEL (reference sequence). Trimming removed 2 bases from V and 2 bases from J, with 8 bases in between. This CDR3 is CASSQSFATDTQYF. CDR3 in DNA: TGTGCCAGCAGCCAATCGTTCGCCACAGATACGCAGTATTTT.

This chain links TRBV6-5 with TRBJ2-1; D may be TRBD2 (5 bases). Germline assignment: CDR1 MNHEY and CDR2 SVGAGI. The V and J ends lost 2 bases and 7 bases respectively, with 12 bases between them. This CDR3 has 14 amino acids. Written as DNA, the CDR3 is TGTGCCAGCAGTTACGGAGGCTTTTCTAATGAGCAGTTCTTC. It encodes CASSYGGFSNEQFF.